This T cell receptor beta chain comes out of a study of blood T cells in healthy people across ages. With a J-beta primer mix and a sample-barcoded 5' primer, a second PCR ran about 6 to 11 cycles. All samples gave at least 2.5 million CDR3-containing paired-end reads. TCRdb reanalysed the 5' RACE reads using MiXCR and keeps one entry per CDR3 protein. This table holds 550,000 to 750,000 distinct CDR3 sequences, more than 20% found once. The length of the CDR3 is 16 residues. This clonotype was found a few times. J is TRBJ2-5 and V is TRBV21-1; the table's D call of TRBD2 was not tested on the DNA. Gene TRBJ2-7 matches the end of the DNA better, so the J call may be wrong. TRBV21-1 is a documented pseudogene. The receptor was derived from a man between 65 and 79 years old in good health. Sample: blood. CDR3 coding DNA: TGTGCCGAGTTGGGGTCTCGAGCGGTCCTTAAAAACGAGCAGTACTTC. It is translated as CAELGSRAVLKNEQYF.